Each of the 31 T cell receptor beta chains below was sequenced from the same sample in a study of blood T cell repertoires in COVID-19. Sequencing used immunoSEQ multiplex PCR; TCRdb keeps in-frame clones, though not all of them. This sample has approximately 500,000 clones; roughly nine tenths occur once, and the top ten carry 0.7% to 1%. The sample consisted of peripheral blood. Receptors originate from a man between 18 and 35 years old with COVID-19, enrolled during active disease.

This chain uses TRBV7-9 with TRBJ2-7, with TRBD1 matching 9 bases. The CDR3 covers 14 residues. Per germline, CDR1 SEHNR and CDR2 FQNEAQ (reference sequence). V lost 2 bases and J lost 5; bases outside the gene matches: 4. The CDR3 here is CASSLPDRGDEQYF. The CDR3 DNA sequence: TGTGCCAGCAGCTTACCCGACAGGGGGGACGAGCAGTACTTC.

The chain combines TRBV12-3 or TRBV12-4 with TRBJ2-1; maybe TRBD1 (7 bases). The CDR3 length is 11 residues. V was cut by 6 bases and J by 10 bases, with 10 bases left in between. The CDR3 here is CASRTGREQFF. The CDR3 nucleotides read TGTGCCAGCAGGACAGGGAGGGAGCAGTTCTTC.

J is TRBJ2-2 and V is TRBV7-9, with 8 nucleotides matching TRBD2. Germline trimming cut 4 bases from V and 3 bases from J; bases unmatched to any gene: 10. The CDR3 covers 17 residues. Germline V gene lookup returns CDR1 SEHNR and CDR2 FQNEAQ (reference sequence). This chain's CDR3 is CASSWAKSGRDTGELFF. DNA of the CDR3: TGTGCCAGCAGCTGGGCGAAGTCCGGGAGGGACACCGGGGAGCTGTTTTTT. The full variable domain, in which reference TRBV7-9 and TRBJ2-2 provide the parts outside the CDR3, is DTGVSQNPRHKITKRGQNVTFRCDPISEHNRLYWYRQTLGQGPEFLTYFQNEAQLEKSRLLSDRFSAERPKGSFSTLEIQRTEQGDSAMYLCASSWAKSGRDTGELFFGEGSRLTVL.

Written as DNA, the CDR3 is TGTGCCAGCAGCTTAGGTCTCGGGAATAATGAAAAACTGTTTTTT. Translating gives CASSLGLGNNEKLFF. This chain uses TRBV13 with TRBJ1-4; D call uncertain. This CDR3 is built from 15 residues. Germline CDR1 reads PRHDT; CDR2 reads FYEKMQ (reference sequence). Trimming shortened V by 0 bases and J by 4 bases, and 9 bases separated the two germline ends.

The chain couples TRBV7-9 to TRBJ2-2, with no clear D. Looked up from germline, CDR1 is SEHNR and CDR2 is FQNEAQ (reference sequence). V was pared by 3 bases and J by 5 bases, with 7 bases between. The CDR3 consists of 13 residues. Here the CDR3 reads CASSFVRTGELFF. The CDR3 coding sequence is TGTGCCAGCAGCTTCGTTCGGACCGGGGAGCTGTTTTTT.

The rearrangement joins TRBV12-3 or TRBV12-4 to TRBJ1-3; 8 nucleotides agree with TRBD1. CDR3 length: 13 amino acids. The V gene end was trimmed by 6 bases and the J gene end by 2 bases; junction bases not matched to a gene: 0. The DNA of the CDR3 is TGTGCCAGCAGCAGGGGGCCTGGAAACACCATATATTTT. Encoded protein: CASSRGPGNTIYF.

V usage is TRBV11-2 and J usage is TRBJ2-4, with TRBD2 matching 7 bases. Germline V lookup: CDR1 SGHAT, CDR2 FQNNGV. Trimming removed 3 bases from V and 0 bases from J; junction bases left unmatched: 11. The CDR3 extends over 18 amino acids. CDR3 in DNA: TGTGCCAGCAGCTTTCCGAGCGGGGTGGGAGTAGCCAAAAACATTCAGTACTTC. Translated: CASSFPSGVGVAKNIQYF.

The chain has TRBV10-3 and TRBJ2-1; 7 bases are a match to TRBD2. Germline V gene sequence: CDR1 ENHRY, CDR2 SYGVKD. V dropped 8 bases and J dropped 4; count of bases not matched to a gene: 11. The CDR3 length is 15 residues. Written as DNA, the CDR3 is TGTGCCATCGGTTCTGGACTAGATACTTACAATGAGCAGTTCTTC. Protein product: CAIGSGLDTYNEQFF.

This clone appeared once. The chain uses TRBV10-2 and TRBJ2-7; D ambiguous. CDR1 WSHSY and CDR2 SAAADI come from the germline V gene. The CDR3 contains 12 residues. Trimming shortened V by 6 bases and J by 0 bases, and 6 bases separated the two germline ends. CDR3 sequence reads: CASSPSSYEQYF. In nucleotides, the CDR3 is TGCGCCAGCAGCCCGAGCTCCTACGAGCAGTACTTC.

The chain has TRBV6-5 and TRBJ2-5; TRBD1 might be the D (6 bases). The germline V and J ends were trimmed by 4 bases and 3 bases, with 12 bases remaining between them. The CDR3 totals 14 residues. Germline V gene lookup returns CDR1 MNHEY and CDR2 SVGAGI. The CDR3: CASSFGTLEETQYF. Written as DNA, the CDR3 is TGTGCCAGCAGTTTCGGGACATTAGAAGAGACCCAGTACTTC.

The rearrangement uses TRBV7-2 and TRBJ2-7; D is possibly TRBD2 (6 bases). Germline V CDR1 and CDR2: SGHTA, FQGNSA. V was clipped by 5 bases and J by 2 bases, with 13 bases between them. The length of the CDR3 is 14 residues. CDR3 sequence reads: CASSESRGTYEQYF. As DNA, the CDR3 is TGTGCCAGCAGCGAAAGCCGCGGGACCTACGAGCAGTACTTC.

The genes are TRBV12-3 or TRBV12-4 and TRBJ2-7; 7 positions agree with TRBD1. The J segment lost 6 bases and the V segment lost 5 bases, leaving 4 bases of the junction unmatched. The CDR3 contains 12 residues. Written as DNA, the CDR3 is TGTGCCAGCAGTCCGGGACAGAGCGAGCAGTACTTC. Translation gives CASSPGQSEQYF.

The V gene is TRBV7-9, the J gene TRBJ1-5, with TRBD1 matching 7 bases. The CDR3 is made up of 12 amino acids. The ends lost 6 bases at V and 4 bases at J; junction bases unmatched: 0. Looked up from germline, CDR1 is SEHNR and CDR2 is FQNEAQ (reference sequence). CDR3 loop: CASRTGNQPQHF. CDR3 nucleotide sequence: TGTGCCAGCAGGACAGGGAATCAGCCCCAGCATTTT.

This rearrangement joins TRBV7-6 to TRBJ2-5, with D perhaps TRBD1 (5 bases). There are 15 residues in the CDR3. Germline lookup yields CDR1 SGHVS and CDR2 FNYEAQ. Trimming left V 1 base short and J 1 base short, with 10 bases between. The CDR3 DNA reads as TGTGCCAGCAGCTTAGGGGGCGGAGCCCAAGAGACCCAGTACTTC. Translating it yields CASSLGGGAQETQYF.

The chain recombines TRBV4-1 with TRBJ2-3, with 10 bases identical to TRBD2. Germline assignment: CDR1 MGHRA and CDR2 YSYEKL. V shed 2 bases, J shed 1 base, and the junction held 3 bases outside the gene matches. The CDR3 consists of 16 residues. CDR3 coding DNA: TGCGCCAGCAGCCAATCTAGCGGGGGTCGCACAGATACGCAGTATTTT. As protein: CASSQSSGGRTDTQYF.

This rearrangement joins TRBV28 to TRBJ2-3; TRBD1 matches 7 bases. CDR3 length: 18 amino acids. CDR1 is MDHEN and CDR2 is SYDVKM in the germline V gene. V shed 6 bases and J 0 bases; nucleotides not matched to a gene: 15. CDR3 residues: CASREPGQLIESTDTQYF. Written as DNA, the CDR3 is TGTGCCAGCAGGGAACCGGGACAGCTAATTGAAAGCACAGATACGCAGTATTTT.

The chain uses TRBV6-4 and TRBJ1-4; 8 bases match TRBD1. Germline CDR1 and CDR2: MRHNA and SNTAGT. The ends lost 6 bases at V and 4 bases at J; junction bases unmatched: 7. The CDR3 length is 15 residues. CDR3 amino acids: CASRETGDGNEKLFF. CDR3 nucleotide sequence: TGTGCCAGCAGGGAGACAGGGGATGGTAATGAAAAACTGTTTTTT.

The V and J genes are TRBV12-5 and TRBJ1-1; D remains unclear. Germline values: CDR1 LGHNT, CDR2 FRNRAP. The V end was cut by 4 bases, the J end by 10 bases, with 13 bases between. The CDR3 is 12 amino acids. CDR3 nucleotide sequence: TGTGCTAGTGGTTCATGGGAGAGGGTAGCTTTCTTT. Its protein is CASGSWERVAFF.

V is TRBV30 and J is TRBJ2-5, with TRBD2 as a possible D gene (6 bases). The germline CDR1 and CDR2 sequences are GTSNPN and SVGIG (reference sequence). The ends were cut back, 2 bases at V and 4 bases at J, with 17 bases in the middle. The CDR3 loop spans 15 amino acids. The CDR3 region has the DNA TGTGCCTGGAGTCTTGCGGGGAGATTCGGAGAGACCCAGTACTTC. This encodes CAWSLAGRFGETQYF.

The CDR3 protein is CASSLLGDEQYF. The CDR3 region has the DNA TGTGCCAGCAGCTTGTTAGGGGACGAGCAGTACTTC. This rearrangement joins TRBV5-5 to TRBJ2-7, with D possibly being TRBD1 (5 bases). V was pared by 1 base and J by 5 bases, with 7 bases between. The CDR3 loop spans 12 amino acids. Per the germline V gene, CDR1 is SGHKS and CDR2 is YYEKEE (reference sequence).

This clone has a single count. V usage is TRBV18 and J usage is TRBJ2-7, with 8 bases that match TRBD2. The CDR3 runs 14 residues. The V segment lost 3 bases and the J segment 0 bases; nucleotides outside the gene matches: 1. CDR1 and CDR2 (germline): KGHSH, LQKENI. The DNA of the CDR3 is TGTGCCAGCTCACCCGGGGGGGACTCCTACGAGCAGTACTTC. As protein: CASSPGGDSYEQYF.

This clone appeared a few times. CDR3 nucleotides: TGTGCCAGCAGCCAAGTAACAGGGGACACTGAAGCTTTCTTT. It specifies CASSQVTGDTEAFF. The gene calls are TRBV4-2 and TRBJ1-1, with 7 positions matching TRBD1. The V gene end was trimmed by 1 base and the J gene end by 3 bases; junction bases not matched to a gene: 2. Germline V lookup: CDR1 LGHNA, CDR2 YNFKEQ. CDR3 length: 14 residues.

J is TRBJ1-1 and V is TRBV9, with 8 bases that match TRBD1. The CDR3 has 14 residues. The germline V gene encodes CDR1 SGDLS and CDR2 YYNGEE. The V segment lost 3 bases and the J segment 7 bases; nucleotides outside the gene matches: 8. DNA for the CDR3: TGTGCCAGCAGCGCTGGGACAGGAAGATATGAAGCTTTCTTT. Amino acid sequence: CASSAGTGRYEAFF.

This clone came up a few times. The V and J genes are TRBV25-1 and TRBJ2-7; 9 bases map to TRBD1. V lost 5 bases, J lost 5 bases, and 7 bases stayed unmatched. The CDR3 spans 14 residues. Germline V gene sequence: CDR1 MGHDK, CDR2 SYGVNS. CDR3 coding DNA: TGTGCCAGCAGTCCGACAGGGGGTCTGGACGAGCAGTACTTC. Amino acid sequence: CASSPTGGLDEQYF.

This chain uses TRBV7-3 with TRBJ2-1; D unresolved. Germline V CDR1 and CDR2: SGHTA, FQGTGA. The CDR3 totals 14 residues. With 2 bases removed from V and 6 bases from J, the gap between germline ends came to 11 bases. The CDR3, as DNA: TGTGCCAGCAGCTTAGACGAGGTCCCCAATGAGCAGTTCTTC. Its translation is CASSLDEVPNEQFF.

The rearrangement links TRBV14 to TRBJ2-7; 8 bases match TRBD2. V dropped 3 bases and J dropped 6; count of bases not matched to a gene: 7. CDR3 length: 14 residues. Germline-derived CDR1 and CDR2 are SGHDN and FVKESK. This chain's CDR3 is CASSHSGGPGEQYF. The CDR3 DNA reads as TGTGCCAGCAGCCACTCGGGGGGGCCGGGCGAGCAGTACTTC.

V and J are TRBV30 and TRBJ2-7; 7 bases map to TRBD2. The junction had 2 bases not matched to a gene; V was cut back by 3 bases and J by 0 bases. Germline CDR1 reads GTSNPN; CDR2 reads SVGIG (reference sequence). The CDR3 is 13 amino acids. CDR3 nucleotides: TGTGCCTGGAGCCGGGACTACTCCTACGAGCAGTACTTC. Protein product: CAWSRDYSYEQYF.

The chain joins TRBV10-1 to TRBJ2-2; D is uncertain. The CDR3 contains 15 residues. V was clipped by 2 bases and J by 4 bases, with 11 bases between them. CDR1 WNHNN and CDR2 SYGVQD come from the germline V gene (reference sequence). The CDR3 coding sequence is TGCGCCAGCAGTGAGAGACTCGACCCCACCGGGGAGCTGTTTTTT. Residues: CASSERLDPTGELFF.

The chain uses TRBV19 and TRBJ1-2; a weak D match, TRBD1 (5 bases). The CDR3 extends over 13 amino acids. From germline, CDR1 is LNHDA and CDR2 SQIVND (reference sequence). Trimming took off 2 bases at V and 8 bases at J, with 12 bases between the two ends. CDR3 residues: CASSIQGDTGYTF. CDR3 nucleotide sequence: TGTGCCAGTAGTATACAGGGCGATACGGGCTACACCTTC.

The J gene is TRBJ2-2, the V gene TRBV7-3, with D unresolved. Germline V CDR1 and CDR2: SGHTA, FQGTGA. V was shortened by 5 bases and J by 4 bases, with 11 bases between the two germline ends. The CDR3 loop spans 14 amino acids. CDR3 residues: CASSRLGSTGELFF. Here the CDR3 DNA reads TGTGCCAGCAGCCGGCTCGGGTCCACCGGGGAGCTGTTTTTT.

The chain carries TRBV19 and TRBJ1-1; tentatively, D is TRBD1 (6 bases). V was trimmed by 5 bases and J by 0 bases, leaving 10 bases between them. Germline-derived CDR1 and CDR2 are LNHDA and SQIVND (reference sequence). This CDR3 spans 14 amino acids. The CDR3 region has the DNA TGTGCCAGTAGTTCGGACAGTATGAACACTGAAGCTTTCTTT. This gives the protein CASSSDSMNTEAFF. The whole variable domain, filled in from reference TRBV19 and TRBJ1-1, reads DGGITQSPKYLFRKEGQNVTLSCEQNLNHDAMYWYRQDPGQGLRLIYYSQIVNDFQKGDIAEGYSVSREKKESFPLTVTSAQKNPTAFYLCASSSDSMNTEAFFGQGTRLTVV.